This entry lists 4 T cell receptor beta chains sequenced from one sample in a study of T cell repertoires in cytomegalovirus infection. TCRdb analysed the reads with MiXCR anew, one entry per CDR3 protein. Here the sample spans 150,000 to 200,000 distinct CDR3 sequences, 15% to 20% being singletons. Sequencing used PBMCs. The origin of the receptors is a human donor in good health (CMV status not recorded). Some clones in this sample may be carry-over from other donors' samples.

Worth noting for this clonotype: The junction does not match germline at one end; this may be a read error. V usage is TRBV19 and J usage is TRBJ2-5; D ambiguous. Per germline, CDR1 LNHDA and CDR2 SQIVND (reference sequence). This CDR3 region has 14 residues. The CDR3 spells CASSSWTDAESQYF. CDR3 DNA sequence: TGTGCCAGTAGTTCCTGGACCGACGCAGAGTCCCAGTACTTC.

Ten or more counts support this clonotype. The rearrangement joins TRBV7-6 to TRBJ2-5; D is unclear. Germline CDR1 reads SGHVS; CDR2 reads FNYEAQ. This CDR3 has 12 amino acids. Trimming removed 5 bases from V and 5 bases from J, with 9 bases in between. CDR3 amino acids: CASSADRETQYF. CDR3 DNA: TGTGCCAGCAGCGCCGATAGGGAGACCCAGTACTTC. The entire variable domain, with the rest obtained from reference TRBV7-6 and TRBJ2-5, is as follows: GAGVSQSPRYKVTKRGQDVALRCDPISGHVSLYWYRQALGQGPEFLTYFNYEAQQDKSGLPNDRFSAERPEGSISTLTIQRTEQRDSAMYRCASSADRETQYFGPGTRLLVL.

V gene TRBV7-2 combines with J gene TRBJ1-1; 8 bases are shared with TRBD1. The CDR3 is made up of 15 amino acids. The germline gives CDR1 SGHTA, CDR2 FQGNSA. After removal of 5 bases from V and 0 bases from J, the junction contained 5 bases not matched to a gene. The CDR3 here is CASSPRTGMNTEAFF. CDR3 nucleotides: TGTGCCAGCAGCCCAAGGACAGGGATGAACACTGAAGCTTTCTTT.

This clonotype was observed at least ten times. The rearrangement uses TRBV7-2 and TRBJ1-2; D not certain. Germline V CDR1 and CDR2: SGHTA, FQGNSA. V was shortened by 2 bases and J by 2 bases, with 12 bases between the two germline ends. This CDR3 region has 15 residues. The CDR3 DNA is TGTGCCAGCAGCTTATATGGGCATTCCAACTATGGCTACACCTTC. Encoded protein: CASSLYGHSNYGYTF.